This T cell receptor (beta chain) was recovered during a study of blood T cells in healthy people across ages. The study, taken as a whole, reports: Diversity of TCR beta per million T cells declined in a roughly linear way with age.

Every sample yielded at least 6 million isolated PBMCs. Together with a sample-barcoded 5' primer, a J-beta primer mix was included in a second PCR lasting about 6 to 12 cycles. Each CDR3 protein is one row after TCRdb ran MiXCR on the 5' RACE reads. The sample shows some 760,000 distinct CDR3 sequences, roughly 25% of them seen only once. As to this clonotype: As yet, its antigen is unknown.

CDR3 length: 15 amino acids. Germline V gives CDR1 SGHTA, CDR2 FQGNSA. V was pared by 3 bases and J by 1 base, with 10 bases between. The data also belong to a second study, concerning T cells of mothers and their children.

The source of this sequence is a boy aged 10-17 years in good health. The rearrangement links TRBV7-2 to TRBJ1-5, with a weak D call TRBD1 (6 bases). The sequencing input was blood. CDR3 DNA sequence: TGTGCCAGCAGCTTTGACAGGCCAAGCAATCAGCCCCAGCATTTT. Protein product: CASSFDRPSNQPQHF.